This T cell receptor beta chain was obtained from a study of cytomegalovirus exposure and HLA in healthy donors. General study points: The likely explanation for a cluster of highly shared sequence variants was sequencing artifact. A later analysis revealed that TCR association rates differed between HLA loci, peaking at DRB1 and bottoming out at HLA-C. Later genetic work tied a missense DCLRE1C variant to beta-chain V and J trimming. The authors excluded some V segments, including TRBV6-2 and TRBV6-3, as indistinguishable.

About this clone itself: The antigen is not known.

PCR involved 60 Vbeta and 13 Jbeta primers. Clones were sequenced by immunoSEQ multiplex PCR, and TCRdb holds only the in-frame ones, with some missing. The sample consists of about 160,000 clones, around 85% of them appearing once. Germline assignment: CDR1 MDHEN and CDR2 SYDVKM. After removal of 10 bases from V and 2 bases from J, the junction contained 8 bases not matched to a gene. This CDR3 is built from 15 residues. The sample taken for sequencing was PBMCs. The V call is TRBV28, the J call TRBJ2-5; 12 bases line up with TRBD2. The sequence was collected from a man between 50 and 59 years old in good health and CMV-seropositive. The CDR3 reads CATGLAGGGQETQYF. The CDR3, as DNA: TGTGCCACCGGCCTAGCGGGAGGGGGGCAAGAGACCCAGTACTTC.